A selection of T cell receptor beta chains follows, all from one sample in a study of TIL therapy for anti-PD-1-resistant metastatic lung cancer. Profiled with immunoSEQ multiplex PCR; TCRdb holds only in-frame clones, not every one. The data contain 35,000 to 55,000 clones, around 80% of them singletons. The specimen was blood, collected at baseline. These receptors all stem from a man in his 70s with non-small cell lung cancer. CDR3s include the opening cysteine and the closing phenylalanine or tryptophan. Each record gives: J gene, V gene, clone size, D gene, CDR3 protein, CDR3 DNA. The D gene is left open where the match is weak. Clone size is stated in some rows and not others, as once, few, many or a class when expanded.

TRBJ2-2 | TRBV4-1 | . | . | CASSQAGLATGELFF | TGCGCCAGCAGCCAAGCCGGGCTAGCTACCGGGGAGCTGTTTTTT
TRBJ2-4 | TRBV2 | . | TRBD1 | CASRGQGGNIQYF | TGTGCCAGCCGGGGACAGGGGGGAAACATTCAGTACTTC
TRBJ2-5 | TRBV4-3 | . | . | CASSLEPARGETQYF | TGCGCCAGCAGCCTCGAGCCAGCCCGGGGGGAGACCCAGTACTTC
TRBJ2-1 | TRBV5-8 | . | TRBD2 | CASSLGSGRAQVGQFF | TGTGCCAGCAGCTTGGGGAGCGGGAGGGCCCAGGTGGGTCAGTTCTTC
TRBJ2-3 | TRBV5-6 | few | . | CASSFIDTQYF | TGTGCCAGCAGCTTTATAGATACGCAGTATTTT
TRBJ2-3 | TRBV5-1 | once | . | CASSPAGPPSGDTQYF | TGCGCCAGCAGCCCCGCAGGGCCACCTTCTGGAGATACGCAGTATTTT
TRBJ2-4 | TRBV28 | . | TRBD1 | CASTTGATQLQYF | TGTGCCAGCACCACAGGGGCGACCCAGCTTCAGTACTTC
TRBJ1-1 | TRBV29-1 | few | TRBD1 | CSVTTGRNTEAFF | TGCAGCGTTACGACAGGGCGGAACACTGAAGCTTTCTTT
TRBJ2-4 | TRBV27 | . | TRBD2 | CATAGTSGRVANIQYF | TGTGCCACCGCCGGGACTAGCGGGAGGGTGGCGAACATTCAGTACTTC
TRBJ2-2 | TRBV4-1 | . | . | CASSQERTTGELFF | TGCGCCAGCAGCCAAGAGAGGACCACCGGGGAGCTGTTTTTT
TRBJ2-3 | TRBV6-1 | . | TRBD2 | CASSDLAGGRTDTQYF | TGTGCCAGCAGTGATTTAGCGGGAGGGCGAACAGATACGCAGTATTTT
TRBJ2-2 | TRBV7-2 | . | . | CASSREGGVTGELFF | TGTGCCAGCAGCAGAGAGGGGGGAGTTACCGGGGAGCTGTTTTTT
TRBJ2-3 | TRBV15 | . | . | CATSRDTRTDTQYF | TGTGCCACCAGCAGAGATACGAGAACAGATACGCAGTATTTT
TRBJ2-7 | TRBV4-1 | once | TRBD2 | CASSQMISGRYYEQYF | TGCGCCAGCAGCCAAATGATTAGCGGGAGGTACTACGAGCAGTACTTC
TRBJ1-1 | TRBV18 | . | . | CASSSPLPTGGAFF | TGTGCCAGCTCATCCCCTTTACCAACCGGGGGGGCTTTCTTT
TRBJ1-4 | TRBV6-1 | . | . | CASSARGTNEKLFF | TGTGCCAGCAGTGCTAGGGGAACTAATGAAAAACTGTTTTTT
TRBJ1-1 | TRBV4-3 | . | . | CASSQDPRISEAFF | TGCGCCAGCAGCCAAGATCCTCGGATCTCAGAAGCTTTCTTT
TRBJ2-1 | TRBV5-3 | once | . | CARSQPDTKVLQEQFF | TGTGCCAGAAGCCAACCCGATACGAAAGTACTTCAAGAGCAGTTCTTC
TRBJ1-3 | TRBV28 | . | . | CASRLSGNTIYF | TGTGCCAGCAGACTCTCTGGAAACACCATATATTTT
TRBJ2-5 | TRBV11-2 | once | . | CASRRQQETQYF | TGTGCCAGCAGACGACAGCAAGAGACCCAGTACTTC
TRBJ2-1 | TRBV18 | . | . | CASSPGMVYNEQFF | TGTGCCAGCTCACCAGGAATGGTATACAATGAGCAGTTCTTC
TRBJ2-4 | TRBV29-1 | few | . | CSVRENIQYF | TGCAGCGTACGAGAAAACATTCAGTACTTC
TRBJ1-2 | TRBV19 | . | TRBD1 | CASSISTGQGRGYTF | TGTGCCAGTAGTATATCCACGGGACAGGGTCGTGGCTACACCTTC
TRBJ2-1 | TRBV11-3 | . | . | CASSLVLWFEQFF | TGTGCCAGCAGCTTAGTTCTATGGTTTGAGCAGTTCTTC
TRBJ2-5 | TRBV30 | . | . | CAWSVSAQETQYF | TGTGCCTGGAGTGTATCAGCACAAGAGACCCAGTACTTC
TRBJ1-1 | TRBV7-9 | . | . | CASTSGLMNTEAFF | TGTGCCAGCACATCAGGGTTAATGAACACTGAAGCTTTCTTT
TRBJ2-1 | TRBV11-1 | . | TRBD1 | CASSTDRVEQFF | TGTGCCAGCAGCACAGACAGGGTGGAGCAGTTCTTC
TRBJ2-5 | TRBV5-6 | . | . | CASSLYQQETQYF | TGTGCCAGCAGCTTGTATCAGCAAGAGACCCAGTACTTC
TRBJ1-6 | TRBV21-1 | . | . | CASSVPINSPLHF | TGTGCCAGCAGCGTCCCGATTAATTCACCCCTCCACTTT
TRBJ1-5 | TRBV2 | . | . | CASSDQGASNQPQHF | TGTGCCAGCAGTGATCAGGGAGCCAGCAATCAGCCCCAGCATTTT
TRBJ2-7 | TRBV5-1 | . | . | CASSFNFGAREQYF | TGCGCCAGCAGCTTCAACTTCGGGGCTCGCGAGCAGTACTTC
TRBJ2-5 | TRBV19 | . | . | CASQGREQETQYF | TGTGCCAGTCAAGGACGGGAGCAAGAGACCCAGTACTTC
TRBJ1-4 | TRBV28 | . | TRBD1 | CASSQNRGWSEKLFF | TGTGCCAGCAGCCAAAACAGGGGTTGGAGTGAAAAACTGTTTTTT
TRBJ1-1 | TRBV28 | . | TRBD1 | CASSLGTGGKSEAFF | TGTGCCAGCAGTCTTGGGACAGGGGGCAAGAGTGAAGCTTTCTTT
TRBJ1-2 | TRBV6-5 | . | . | CASSYSKQIYGYTF | TGTGCCAGCAGTTACTCCAAACAGATCTATGGCTACACCTTC
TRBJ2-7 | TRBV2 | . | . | CASSDDIGPGEQYF | TGTGCCAGCAGTGATGATATCGGGCCCGGCGAGCAGTACTTC
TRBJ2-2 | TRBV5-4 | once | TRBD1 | CASSSGQGNTGELFF | TGTGCCAGCAGCTCGGGACAGGGTAACACCGGGGAGCTGTTTTTT
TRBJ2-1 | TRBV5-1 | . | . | CASSLASSYNEQFF | TGCGCCAGCAGCCTAGCGAGCTCCTACAATGAGCAGTTCTTC
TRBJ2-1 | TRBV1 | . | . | CTSSQDYGEGAYNEQFF | TGCACCAGCAGCCAAGATTATGGCGAGGGGGCCTACAATGAGCAGTTCTTC
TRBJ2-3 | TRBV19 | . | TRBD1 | CASSNGQGADTQYF | TGTGCCAGTAGCAACGGACAGGGGGCAGATACGCAGTATTTT
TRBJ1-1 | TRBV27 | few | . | CASSPTDSWNTEAFF | TGTGCCAGCAGTCCGACGGACAGTTGGAACACTGAAGCTTTCTTT
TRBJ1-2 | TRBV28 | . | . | CASSLWAGNYGYTF | TGTGCCAGCAGTTTATGGGCAGGGAACTATGGCTACACCTTC
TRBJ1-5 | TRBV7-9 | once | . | CASTRTDSNQPQHF | TGTGCCAGCACCCGGACGGATAGCAATCAGCCCCAGCATTTT
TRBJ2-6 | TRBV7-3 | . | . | CASSLTKAGANVLTF | TGTGCCAGCAGTCTTACAAAAGCTGGGGCCAACGTCCTGACTTTC
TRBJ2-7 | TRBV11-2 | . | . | CASSLYRGGYEQYF | TGTGCCAGCAGCTTATACAGGGGGGGCTACGAGCAGTACTTC
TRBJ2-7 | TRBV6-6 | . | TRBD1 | CASTSGQGASYEQYF | TGTGCCAGCACCAGCGGACAGGGGGCATCGTACGAGCAGTACTTC
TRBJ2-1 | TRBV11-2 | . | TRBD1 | CASSPPGTGPFLMQFF | TGTGCCAGCAGCCCACCCGGGACAGGCCCCTTCCTTATGCAGTTCTTC
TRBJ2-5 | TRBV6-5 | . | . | CASRQQETQYF | TGTGCCAGCAGACAGCAAGAGACCCAGTACTTC
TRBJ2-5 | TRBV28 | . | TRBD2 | CASSPPRTSRETQYF | TGTGCCAGCAGTCCTCCCAGGACTAGCCGGGAGACCCAGTACTTC
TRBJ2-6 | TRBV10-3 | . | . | CAVTGRGSGANVLTF | TGTGCCGTGACAGGGAGGGGCTCTGGGGCCAACGTCCTGACTTTC
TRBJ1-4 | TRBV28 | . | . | CASSAYTGSTNEKLFF | TGTGCCAGCAGTGCCTACACAGGCTCTACTAATGAAAAACTGTTTTTT
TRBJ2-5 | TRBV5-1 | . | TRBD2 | CASSLGVSSGIQETQYF | TGCGCCAGCAGCTTGGGTGTGTCTAGCGGGATCCAAGAGACCCAGTACTTC